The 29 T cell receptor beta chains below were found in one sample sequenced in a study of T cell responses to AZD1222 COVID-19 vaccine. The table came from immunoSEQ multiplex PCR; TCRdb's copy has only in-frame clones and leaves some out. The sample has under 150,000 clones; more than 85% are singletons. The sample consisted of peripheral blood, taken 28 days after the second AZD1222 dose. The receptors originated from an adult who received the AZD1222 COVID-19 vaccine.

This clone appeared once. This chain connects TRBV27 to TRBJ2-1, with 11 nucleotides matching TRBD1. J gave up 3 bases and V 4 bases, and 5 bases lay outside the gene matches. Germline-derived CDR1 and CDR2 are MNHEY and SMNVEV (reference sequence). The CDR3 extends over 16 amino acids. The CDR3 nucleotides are TGTGCCAGCAGTTCAGGACAGGGGGCTATCTACAATGAGCAGTTCTTC. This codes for CASSSGQGAIYNEQFF.

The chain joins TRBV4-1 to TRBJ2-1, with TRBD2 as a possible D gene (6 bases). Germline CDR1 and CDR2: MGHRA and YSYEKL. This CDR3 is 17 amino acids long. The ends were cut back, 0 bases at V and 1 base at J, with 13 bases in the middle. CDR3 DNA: TGCGCCAGCAGCCAAGATAGGAGGAGGGGTTCCTACAATGAGCAGTTCTTC. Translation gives CASSQDRRRGSYNEQFF.

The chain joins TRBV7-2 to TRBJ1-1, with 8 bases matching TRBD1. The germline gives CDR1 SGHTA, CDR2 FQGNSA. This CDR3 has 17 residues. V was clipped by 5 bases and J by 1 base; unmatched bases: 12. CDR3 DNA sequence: TGTGCCAGCAGCCCGAGGGGTAAGACAGGGGCGAACACTGAAGCTTTCTTT. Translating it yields CASSPRGKTGANTEAFF.

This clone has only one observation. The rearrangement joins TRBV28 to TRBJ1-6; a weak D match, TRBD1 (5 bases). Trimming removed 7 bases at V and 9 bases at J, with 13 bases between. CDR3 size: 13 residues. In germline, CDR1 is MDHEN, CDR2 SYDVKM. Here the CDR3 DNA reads TGTGCCAGCACCCCCCAGGGAGGTTCACCCCTCCACTTT. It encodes CASTPQGGSPLHF.

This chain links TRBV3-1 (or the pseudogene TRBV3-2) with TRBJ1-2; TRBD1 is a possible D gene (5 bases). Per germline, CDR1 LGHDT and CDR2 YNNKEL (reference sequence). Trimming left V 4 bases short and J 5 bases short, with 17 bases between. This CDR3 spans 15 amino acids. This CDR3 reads CASSPLPGGDYGYTF. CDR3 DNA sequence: TGTGCCAGCAGCCCGCTACCCGGGGGGGATTATGGCTACACCTTC.

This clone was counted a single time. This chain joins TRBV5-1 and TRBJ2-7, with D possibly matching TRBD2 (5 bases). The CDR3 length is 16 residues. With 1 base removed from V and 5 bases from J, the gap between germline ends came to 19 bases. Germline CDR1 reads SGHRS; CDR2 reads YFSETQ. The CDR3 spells CASSLNPAVLFDEQYV. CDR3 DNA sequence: TGCGCCAGCAGCTTGAACCCAGCGGTCCTCTTCGACGAGCAGTACGTC.

The CDR3 loop is CASSMVFGRASYEQYF. CDR3 DNA sequence: TGTGCCAGTAGTATGGTATTTGGGAGGGCCAGCTACGAGCAGTACTTC. This chain uses TRBV19 with TRBJ2-7; 7 nucleotides line up with TRBD2. From germline, CDR1 is LNHDA and CDR2 SQIVND (reference sequence). V was clipped by 3 bases and J by 3 bases; unmatched bases: 11. The CDR3 contains 16 residues. Supplemented by reference TRBV19 and TRBJ2-7, the full variable domain reads DGGITQSPKYLFRKEGQNVTLSCEQNLNHDAMYWYRQDPGQGLRLIYYSQIVNDFQKGDIAEGYSVSREKKESFPLTVTSAQKNPTAFYLCASSMVFGRASYEQYFGPGTRLTVT.

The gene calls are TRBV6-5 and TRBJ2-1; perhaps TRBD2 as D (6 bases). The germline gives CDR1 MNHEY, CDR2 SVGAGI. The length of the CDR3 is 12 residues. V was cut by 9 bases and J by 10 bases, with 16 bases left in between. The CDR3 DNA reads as TGTGCCAGTGGACTACCTGCCGGAGAGCAGTTCTTC. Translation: CASGLPAGEQFF.

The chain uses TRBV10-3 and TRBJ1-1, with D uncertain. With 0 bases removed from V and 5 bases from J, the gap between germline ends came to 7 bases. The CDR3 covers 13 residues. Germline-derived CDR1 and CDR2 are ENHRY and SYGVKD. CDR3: CAISESRATEAFF. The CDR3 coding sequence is TGTGCCATCAGTGAGTCTAGGGCGACTGAAGCTTTCTTT.

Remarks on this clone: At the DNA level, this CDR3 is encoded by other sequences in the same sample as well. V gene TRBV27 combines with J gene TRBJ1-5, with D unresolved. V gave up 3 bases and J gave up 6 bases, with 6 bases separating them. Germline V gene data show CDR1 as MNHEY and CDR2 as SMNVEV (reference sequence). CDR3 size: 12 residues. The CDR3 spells CASSFIGQPQHF. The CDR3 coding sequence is TGTGCCAGCAGTTTTATCGGTCAGCCCCAGCATTTT.

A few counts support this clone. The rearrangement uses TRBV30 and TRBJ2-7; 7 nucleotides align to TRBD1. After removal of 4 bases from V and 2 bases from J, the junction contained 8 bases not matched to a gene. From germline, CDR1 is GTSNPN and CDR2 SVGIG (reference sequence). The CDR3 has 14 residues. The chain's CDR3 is CAWNRDSTTYEQYF. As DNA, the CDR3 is TGTGCCTGGAACAGGGACAGTACCACCTACGAGCAGTACTTC.

CDR3 DNA sequence: TGTGCCAGCAAGGATAATTCGGACACCGGGGAGCTGTTTTTT. Translation: CASKDNSDTGELFF. V is TRBV6-5 and J is TRBJ2-2; no definite D call. This CDR3 spans 14 amino acids. Germline-derived CDR1 and CDR2 are MNHEY and SVGAGI. Trimming pared 7 bases from V and 3 bases from J, leaving 12 bases between.

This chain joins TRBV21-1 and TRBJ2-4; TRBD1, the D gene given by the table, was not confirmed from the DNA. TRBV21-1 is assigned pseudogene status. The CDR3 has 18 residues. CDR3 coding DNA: TGTGCCAGCAATCTCCGGGACAGGCCTGTCTCAGCCAAAAACATTCAGTACTTC. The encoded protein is CASNLRDRPVSAKNIQYF.

This chain's CDR3 is CASSLYDRRRNEQFF. The DNA for the CDR3 is TGTGCCAGCAGCTTATATGACAGACGGCGCAATGAGCAGTTCTTC. The rearrangement joins TRBV7-9 to TRBJ2-1; a weak D match, TRBD1 (5 bases). The CDR3 runs to 15 residues. Per the germline V gene, CDR1 is SEHNR and CDR2 is FQNEAQ (reference sequence). Deletions cut 2 bases from V and 6 bases from J, with 14 bases between.

This CDR3 reads CASSQAGLRYF. CDR3 coding DNA: TGTGCCAGCAGCCAGGCGGGACTTCGATACTTC. V usage is TRBV7-2 and J usage is TRBJ2-4; D perhaps matches TRBD2 (6 bases). Trimming left V 5 bases short and J 16 bases short, with 15 bases between. Germline CDR1 SGHTA, CDR2 FQGNSA. The CDR3 length is 11 residues. Variable domain in full (rest from reference TRBV7-2 and TRBJ2-4): GAGVSQSPSNKVTEKGKDVELRCDPISGHTALYWYRQSLGQGLEFLIYFQGNSAPDKSGLPSDRFSAERTGGSVSTLTIQRTQQEDSAVYLCASSQAGLRYFGAGTRLSVL.

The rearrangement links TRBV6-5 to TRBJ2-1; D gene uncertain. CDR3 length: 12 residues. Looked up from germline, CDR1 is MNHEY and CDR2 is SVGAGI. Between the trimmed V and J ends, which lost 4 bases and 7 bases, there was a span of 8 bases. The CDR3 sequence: CASSSAANEQFF. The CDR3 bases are TGTGCCAGCAGTTCCGCGGCTAATGAGCAGTTCTTC.

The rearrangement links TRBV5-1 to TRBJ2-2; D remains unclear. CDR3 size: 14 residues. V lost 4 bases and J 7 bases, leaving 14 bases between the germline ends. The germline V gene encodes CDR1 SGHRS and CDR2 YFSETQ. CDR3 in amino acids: CASSPLVAGGELFF. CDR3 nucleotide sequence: TGCGCCAGCAGCCCTTTGGTAGCCGGCGGGGAGCTGTTTTTT.

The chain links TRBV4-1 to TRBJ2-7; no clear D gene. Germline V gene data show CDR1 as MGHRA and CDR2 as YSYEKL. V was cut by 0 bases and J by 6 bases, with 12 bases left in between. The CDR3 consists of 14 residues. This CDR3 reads CASSQEGFLGEQYF. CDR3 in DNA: TGCGCCAGCAGCCAAGAAGGGTTCTTGGGCGAGCAGTACTTC.

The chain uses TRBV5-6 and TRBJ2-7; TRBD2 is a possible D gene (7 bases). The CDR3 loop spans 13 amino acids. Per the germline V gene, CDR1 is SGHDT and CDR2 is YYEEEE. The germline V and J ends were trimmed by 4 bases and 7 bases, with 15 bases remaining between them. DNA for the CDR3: TGTGCCAGCAGCCCAGGCGGGGGCCTTGAGCAGTACGTC. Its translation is CASSPGGGLEQYV.

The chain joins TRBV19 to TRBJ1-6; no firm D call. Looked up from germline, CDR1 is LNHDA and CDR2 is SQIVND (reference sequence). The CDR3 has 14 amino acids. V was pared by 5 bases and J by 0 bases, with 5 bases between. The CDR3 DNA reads TGTGCCAGTAGTCCGGCCTCCTATAATTCACCCCTCCACTTT. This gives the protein CASSPASYNSPLHF.

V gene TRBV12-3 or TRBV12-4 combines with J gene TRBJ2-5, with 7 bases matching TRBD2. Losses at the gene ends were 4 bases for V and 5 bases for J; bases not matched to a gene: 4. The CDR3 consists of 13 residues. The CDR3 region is CASSSSGGETQYF. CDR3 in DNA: TGTGCCAGCAGTTCATCCGGGGGGGAGACCCAGTACTTC.

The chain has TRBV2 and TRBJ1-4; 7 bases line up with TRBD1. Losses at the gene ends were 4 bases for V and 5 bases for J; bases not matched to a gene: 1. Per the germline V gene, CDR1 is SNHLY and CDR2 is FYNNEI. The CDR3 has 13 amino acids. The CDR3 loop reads CASSGTGNEKLFF. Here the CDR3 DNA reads TGTGCCAGCAGTGGGACAGGAAATGAAAAACTGTTTTTT.

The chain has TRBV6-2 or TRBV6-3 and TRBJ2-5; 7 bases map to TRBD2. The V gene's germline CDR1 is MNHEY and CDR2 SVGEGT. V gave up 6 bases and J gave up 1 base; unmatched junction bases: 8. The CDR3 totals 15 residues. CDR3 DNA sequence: TGTGCCAGCAGCCGGACTAGTCTTTTCCAAGAGACCCAGTACTTC. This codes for CASSRTSLFQETQYF.

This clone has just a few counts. DNA of the CDR3: TGTGCCAGTAGTGTTACAAGGAACACTGAAGCTTTCTTT. As protein: CASSVTRNTEAFF. The genes are TRBV19 and TRBJ1-1; the D is unclear. CDR3 length: 13 amino acids. Trimming cost V 5 bases and J 1 base, with 8 bases left between them. Germline CDR1 and CDR2: LNHDA and SQIVND (reference sequence).

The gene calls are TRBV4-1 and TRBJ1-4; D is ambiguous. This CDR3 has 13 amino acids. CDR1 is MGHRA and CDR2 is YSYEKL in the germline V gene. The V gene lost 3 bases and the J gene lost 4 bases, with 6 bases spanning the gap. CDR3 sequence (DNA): TGCGCCAGCAGCCATCCAGTTAATGAAAAACTGTTTTTT. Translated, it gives CASSHPVNEKLFF.

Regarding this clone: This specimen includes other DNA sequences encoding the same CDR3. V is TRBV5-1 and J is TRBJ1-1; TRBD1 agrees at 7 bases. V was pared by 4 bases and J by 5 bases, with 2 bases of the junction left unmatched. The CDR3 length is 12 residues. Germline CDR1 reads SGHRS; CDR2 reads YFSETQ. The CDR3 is CASSPGGTEAFF. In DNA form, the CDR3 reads TGCGCCAGCAGCCCAGGGGGTACTGAAGCTTTCTTT.

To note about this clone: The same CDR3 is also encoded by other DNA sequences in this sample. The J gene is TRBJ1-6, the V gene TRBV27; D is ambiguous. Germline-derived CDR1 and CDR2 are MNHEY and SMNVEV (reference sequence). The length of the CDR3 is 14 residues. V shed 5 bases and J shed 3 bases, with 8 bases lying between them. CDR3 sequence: CASSEGYYNSPLHF. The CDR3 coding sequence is TGTGCCAGCAGTGAGGGCTACTATAATTCACCCCTCCACTTT.

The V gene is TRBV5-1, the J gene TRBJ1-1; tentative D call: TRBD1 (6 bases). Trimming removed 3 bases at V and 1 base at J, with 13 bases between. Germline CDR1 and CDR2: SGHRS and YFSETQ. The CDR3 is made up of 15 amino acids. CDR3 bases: TGCGCCAGCAGCTACCGTGGACAGCCGAACACTGAAGCTTTCTTT. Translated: CASSYRGQPNTEAFF.

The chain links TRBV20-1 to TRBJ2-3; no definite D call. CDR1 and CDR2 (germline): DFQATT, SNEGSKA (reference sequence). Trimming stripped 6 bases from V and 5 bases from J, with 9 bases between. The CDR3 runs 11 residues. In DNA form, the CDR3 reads TGCAGTGCCCGCGCCCAAGATACGCAGTATTTT. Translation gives CSARAQDTQYF.